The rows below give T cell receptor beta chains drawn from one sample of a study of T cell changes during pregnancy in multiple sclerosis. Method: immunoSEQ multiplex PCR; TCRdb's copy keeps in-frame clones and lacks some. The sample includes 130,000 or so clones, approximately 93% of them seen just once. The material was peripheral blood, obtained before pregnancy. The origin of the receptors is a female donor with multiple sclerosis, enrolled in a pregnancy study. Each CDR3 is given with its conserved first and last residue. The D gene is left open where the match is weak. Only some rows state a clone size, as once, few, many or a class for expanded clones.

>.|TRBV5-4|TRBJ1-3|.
TGTGCCAGCGCAACGGGCCGGGACACTGGAAACACCATATATTTT
CASATGRDTGNTIYF
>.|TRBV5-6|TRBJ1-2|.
TGTGCCAGCAGCTTTCGGGCGGGGGCCCGGGGCTACACCTTC
CASSFRAGARGYTF
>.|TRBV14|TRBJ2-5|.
TGTGCCAGCAGCCAAGTCGGCGGGGAGAGGGAGACCCAGTACTTC
CASSQVGGERETQYF
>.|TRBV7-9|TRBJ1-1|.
TGTGCCAGCAGCTTAGGACAGATGAACACTGAAGCTTTCTTT
CASSLGQMNTEAFF
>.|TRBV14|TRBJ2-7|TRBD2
TGTGCCAGCAGCCCCAAGGCCGGGACTAGGAGGTACGAGCAGTACTTC
CASSPKAGTRRYEQYF
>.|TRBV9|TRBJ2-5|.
TGTGCCAGCAGCCGACAGCTTCAAGAGACCCAGTACTTC
CASSRQLQETQYF
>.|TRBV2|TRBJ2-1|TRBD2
TGTGCCAGCAGTGGGGGACTAGCGGGAATTGATGAGCAGTTCTTC
CASSGGLAGIDEQFF
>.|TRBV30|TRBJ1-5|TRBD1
TGTGCCTGGACTCGGGGACAGGAGCAGCCCCAGCATTTT
CAWTRGQEQPQHF
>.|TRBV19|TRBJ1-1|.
TGTGCCAGTAGTATAACCGGGGTCGAGAACACTGAAGCTTTCTTT
CASSITGVENTEAFF
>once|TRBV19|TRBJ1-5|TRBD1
TGTGCCAGTAGTACCTCAGGGGGCAGCTTGCAGCCCCAGCATTTT
CASSTSGGSLQPQHF
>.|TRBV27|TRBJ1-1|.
TGTGCCAGCAGTTCTTGGGGAGTCGGGAATGAAGCTTTCTTT
CASSSWGVGNEAFF
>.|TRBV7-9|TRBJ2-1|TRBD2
TGTGCCAGCAGCCCGACTAGCGGGAGTTCCAATGAGCAGTTCTTC
CASSPTSGSSNEQFF
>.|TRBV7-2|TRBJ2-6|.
TGTGCCAGCAGACTGGGCGCGGGCGGGGTGACTGGGGCCAACGTCCTGACTTTC
CASRLGAGGVTGANVLTF
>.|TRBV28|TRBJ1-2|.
TGTGCCAGCAGTTTATACCGGCCTGGCGGGGGCTATGGCTACACCTTC
CASSLYRPGGGYGYTF
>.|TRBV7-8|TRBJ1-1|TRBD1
TGTGCCAGCAGCTTAGAGGGGGCCCTTACTGAAGCTTTCTTT
CASSLEGALTEAFF
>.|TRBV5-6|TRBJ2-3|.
TGTGCCAGCAGCCCACCCTATCTAGCAGCTCGGGATACGCAGTATTTT
CASSPPYLAARDTQYF
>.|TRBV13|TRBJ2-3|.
TGTGCCAGCAGCTCCGGGACACTACTGTACACAGATACGCAGTATTTT
CASSSGTLLYTDTQYF
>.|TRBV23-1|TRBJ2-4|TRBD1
TGCGCCAGCAGTCGCGCGGACAGGGGGCTGGAGGCCAAAAACATTCAGTACTTC
CASSRADRGLEAKNIQYF
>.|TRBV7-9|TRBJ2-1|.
TGTGCCAGCAGCTTACAGGGGTTTTACAATGAGCAGTTCTTC
CASSLQGFYNEQFF
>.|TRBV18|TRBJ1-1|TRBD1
TGTGCCAGCTCACCTCTCGGGACAGGTTTGAACACTGAAGCTTTCTTT
CASSPLGTGLNTEAFF
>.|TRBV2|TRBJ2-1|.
TGTGCCAGTGACTCTGGAAGTTTGGCTGAGCAGTTCTTC
CASDSGSLAEQFF
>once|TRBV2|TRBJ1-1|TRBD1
TGTGCCAGCAGTGAACGGAGGGTAGGGACAGGGCTGGGCACTGAAGCTTTCTTT
CASSERRVGTGLGTEAFF
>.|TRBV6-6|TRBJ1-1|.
TGTGCCAGCAGTTACTCGATACCGGGGGGGAACACTGAAGCTTTCTTT
CASSYSIPGGNTEAFF
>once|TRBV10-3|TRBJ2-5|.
TGTGCCATCAGTCCCTCTAGCAGACAAGAGACCCAGTACTTC
CAISPSSRQETQYF
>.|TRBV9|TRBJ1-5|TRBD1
TGTGCCAGCAGCGTAGGGGCGACAGGGGGACAGCCCCAGCATTTT
CASSVGATGGQPQHF
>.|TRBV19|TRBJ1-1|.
TGTGCCAGTAGTATCCCAGCAGGGCTGAACACTGAAGCTTTCTTT
CASSIPAGLNTEAFF
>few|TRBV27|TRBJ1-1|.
TGTGCCAGCAGTCAACAGGGACGGACTGAAGCTTTCTTT
CASSQQGRTEAFF